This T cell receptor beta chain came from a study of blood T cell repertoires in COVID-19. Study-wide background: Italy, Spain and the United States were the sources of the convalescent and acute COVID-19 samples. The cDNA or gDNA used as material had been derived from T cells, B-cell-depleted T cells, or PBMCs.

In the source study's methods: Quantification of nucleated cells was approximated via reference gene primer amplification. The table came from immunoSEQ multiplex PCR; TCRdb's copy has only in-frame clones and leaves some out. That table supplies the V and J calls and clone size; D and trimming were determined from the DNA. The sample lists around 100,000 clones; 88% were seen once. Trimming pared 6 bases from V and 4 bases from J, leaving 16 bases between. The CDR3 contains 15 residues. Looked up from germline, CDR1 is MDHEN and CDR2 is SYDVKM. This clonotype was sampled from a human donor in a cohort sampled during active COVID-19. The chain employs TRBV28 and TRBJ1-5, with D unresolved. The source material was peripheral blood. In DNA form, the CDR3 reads TGTGCCAGCAGCAAGACCGGGTCTACGAATCAGCCCCAGCATTTT. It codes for CASSKTGSTNQPQHF. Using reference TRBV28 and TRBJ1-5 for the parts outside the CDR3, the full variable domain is DVKVTQSSRYLVKRTGEKVFLECVQDMDHENMFWYRQDPGLGLRLIYFSYDVKMKEKGDIPEGYSVSREKKERFSLILESASTNQTSMYLCASSKTGSTNQPQHFGDGTRLSIL.